This T cell receptor (beta chain) is drawn from a study of post-analysis software for immune sequencing data. Findings of the study overall: Same-batch samples co-clustered strongly by F measure. The study found TRBV5-6, TRBV5-1 and TRBV20-1 among 5 or 6 TRBV segments more frequent in patients than controls. The normalized Chao1 diversity of multiple sclerosis patients was significantly lower than that of controls.

To note about this clonotype: Antigen unknown.

V shed 2 bases and J shed 4 bases, with 9 bases lying between them. Germline V gives CDR1 DFQATT, CDR2 SNEGSKA (reference sequence). The CDR3 covers 13 residues. Carried by the TCR beta cDNA libraries were unique molecular identifiers. Each sample of about 0.95 to 10 million input T cells yielded 500,000 or so cDNA molecules, so each molecule approximated one T cell. Using its own MiXCR run on the PCR reads, TCRdb lists one record per CDR3 protein. In the table there are 380,000 or so distinct CDR3 sequences, roughly 35% of which are singletons. The specimen sequenced was blood. This chain links TRBV20-1 with TRBJ2-1; TRBD2 is a possible D gene (5 bases). This TCR was sampled from a girl aged 5 to 17 with multiple sclerosis. The CDR3 DNA is TGCAGTGCTAGACGGACTGGTTACAATGAGCAGTTCTTC. Translation: CSARRTGYNEQFF.